This paragraph reports one TCR beta chain. The data belong to a study of spatial heterogeneity in lung cancer. Time point: sample taken at primary tumor resection. Material for sequencing was whole RNA from tumor, nontumor lung or frozen PBMC, left unsorted. TCRdb recomputed calls from the 5' RACE reads with MiXCR, one row per CDR3 protein. Of almost 75,000 distinct CDR3 sequences listed, about 14% were seen once; the top ten hold approximately 7%. Germline trimming cut 7 bases from V and 5 bases from J; bases unmatched to any gene: 10. CDR3 size: 14 residues. Germline-derived CDR1 and CDR2 are SGHRS and YFSETQ.

This sequence originates from a male donor with early-stage non-small cell lung cancer. The input for sequencing was PBMCs, taken at surgery. The V call is TRBV5-1, the J call TRBJ2-7, with TRBD1 matching over 9 bases. The CDR3 DNA sequence: TGCGCCAGCCGTTCCGGGACAGGGTACCACGAGCAGTACTTC. It encodes CASRSGTGYHEQYF.